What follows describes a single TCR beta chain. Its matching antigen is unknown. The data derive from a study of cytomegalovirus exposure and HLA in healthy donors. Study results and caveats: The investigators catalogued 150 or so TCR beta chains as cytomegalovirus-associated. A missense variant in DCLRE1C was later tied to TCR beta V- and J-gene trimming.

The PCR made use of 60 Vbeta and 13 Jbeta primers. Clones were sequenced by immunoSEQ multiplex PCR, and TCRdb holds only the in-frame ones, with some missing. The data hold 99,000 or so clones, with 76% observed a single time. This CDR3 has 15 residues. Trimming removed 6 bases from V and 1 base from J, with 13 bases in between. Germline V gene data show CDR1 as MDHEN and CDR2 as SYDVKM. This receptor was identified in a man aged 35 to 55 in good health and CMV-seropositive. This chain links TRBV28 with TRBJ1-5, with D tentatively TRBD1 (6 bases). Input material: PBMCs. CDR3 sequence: CASSTGTLSNQPQHF. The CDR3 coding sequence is TGTGCCAGCAGCACAGGGACCTTGAGCAATCAGCCCCAGCATTTT.